The TCR beta chain described here comes from a study of cytomegalovirus exposure and HLA in healthy donors. Germline V gene data show CDR1 as SGHTA and CDR2 as FQGNSA. This CDR3 spans 13 amino acids. The V end was cut by 2 bases, the J end by 8 bases, with 7 bases between. In the PCR, 60 Vbeta and 13 Jbeta primers were used. Generated by immunoSEQ multiplex PCR, the TCRdb table keeps only in-frame clones and is missing some. The sample includes nearly 200,000 clones, around 87% seen only once; the top ten take 1% to 1.5%. This sequence joins TRBV7-2 and TRBJ1-6; tentative D call: TRBD1 (5 bases). Sample: PBMCs. The receptor's source is a man aged 25 to 45 in good health and CMV-seronegative. The CDR3 loop reads CASSLSRDSPLHF. In DNA, the CDR3 is TGTGCCAGCAGCTTAAGCAGGGATTCACCCCTCCACTTT.